These T cell receptor beta chains were read from a single sample in a study of shared clonotypes between healthy human individuals. TCRdb keeps only in-frame clones here, not all; method: immunoSEQ multiplex PCR. The sample consists of about 2 million clones, less than 95% of them appearing once. Input material: naive CD8+ T cells sorted from blood. Receptor source: a man aged 18 to 30 in good health. Both conserved end residues are part of each CDR3.

>TRBV6-1|TRBJ1-5
CASSENSWEGPGQPQHF
>TRBV7-6|TRBJ2-5
CASSLVRGSQETQYF
>TRBV2|TRBJ2-3
CASSERLDTQYF
>TRBV7-9|TRBJ2-1
CASSLVLGFNNEQFF
>TRBV6-1|TRBJ2-7
CASSEDGLGTAYEQYF
>TRBV27|TRBJ2-5
CASSFAGGDSQETQYF
>TRBV4-3|TRBJ2-2
CASSQDIIGTGELFF
>TRBV5-5|TRBJ2-1
CASSLDLGTSAYNEQFF
>TRBV6-4|TRBJ1-2
CASSERGGYGYTF
>TRBV4-1|TRBJ2-5
CASSPEQLSGETQYF
>TRBV6-1|TRBJ2-7
CASTTKGIHEQYF
>TRBV14|TRBJ2-7
CASSPLGPNDYEQYF
>TRBV6-6|TRBJ2-1
CASSYPQNNEQFF
>TRBV25-1|TRBJ2-5
CASRGAEETQYF
>TRBV13|TRBJ1-1
CASSLQRSAFF
>TRBV15|TRBJ2-1
CATSSGANRSYNEQFF
>TRBV4-1|TRBJ2-2
CASSHRGAGELFF
>TRBV25-1|TRBJ2-5
CASSLPTEQETQYF
>TRBV2|TRBJ1-5
CASSGRTGLEPQHF
>TRBV5-1|TRBJ1-1
CASSPGQGVAEAFF
>TRBV28|TRBJ1-1
CASSYAGTTEAFF
>TRBV10-3|TRBJ1-1
CAISWQGAGNTEAFF
>TRBV27|TRBJ2-1
CASSLSSSSYNEQFF
>TRBV15|TRBJ1-1
CATSSGQGIENTEAFF
>TRBV5-6|TRBJ2-7
CASKILSEAYEQYF
>TRBV11-2|TRBJ2-7
CASSSLGYEQYF
>TRBV7-9|TRBJ1-4
CASSLGEVTTNEKLFF
>TRBV20-1|TRBJ1-1
CSAPLAFF
>TRBV5-4|TRBJ2-7
CASSFSPPYEQYF
>TRBV29-1|TRBJ1-2
CSVETGTEYGYTF
>TRBV28|TRBJ1-1
CASSFSGGSTEAFF
>TRBV2|TRBJ2-7
CASSETPTGLLYEQYF
>TRBV13|TRBJ2-7
CASSLRDLTYEQYF
>TRBV5-1|TRBJ1-5
CASSLDGGSNQPQHF
>TRBV5-4|TRBJ2-3
CASSPPGSMPDTQYF
>TRBV12-5|TRBJ2-2
CASGLPPTTNTGELFF
>TRBV7-8|TRBJ2-7
CASSLGTSGNYEQYF
>TRBV4-1|TRBJ1-1
CASSQERVTTEAFF
>TRBV5-6|TRBJ2-7
CASRPGQAVYEQYF
>TRBV7-2|TRBJ2-7
CASSRQGSSYEQYF
>TRBV7-5|TRBJ2-2
CARSLAWGTAGELFF
>TRBV5-4|TRBJ2-7
CASSPQGVSYEQYF
>TRBV11-2|TRBJ1-4
CASSFEGELNEKLFF
>TRBV6-1|TRBJ2-2
CASADGELFF
>TRBV5-4|TRBJ1-2
CASSWDRGNGYTF
>TRBV5-6|TRBJ2-5
CASSSGTGQETQYF
>TRBV6-5|TRBJ1-1
CASSYYGDGTEAFF
>TRBV30|TRBJ2-7
CAAWRSEVSYEQYF
>TRBV28|TRBJ1-2
CASSASGGAYGYTF
>TRBV27|TRBJ1-1
CASSSYMNTEAFF
>TRBV30|TRBJ1-1
CAWGFDTGDTEAFF